The entry below gives a single TCR beta chain sequence along with its context. The CDR3 loop spans 15 amino acids. Germline CDR1 and CDR2: ENHRY and SYGVKD. Trimming at V came to 7 bases and at J to 6 bases, leaving 9 bases not matched to a gene. The source of the sample is a study of blood T cell repertoires in COVID-19. On the study more broadly: Sites across the United States, Italy and Spain contributed samples from acute and convalescent COVID-19.

Authors' processing steps: For nucleated cells, counts were estimated from reference gene primer amplification. Profiling relied on immunoSEQ multiplex PCR, and the TCRdb table lists in-frame clones only, not all of them. D and trimming come from the DNA, and the V and J calls and clone size come from that table. The data hold approximately 100,000 clones, with 85% observed a single time. V gene TRBV10-3 combines with J gene TRBJ1-6; 7 bases match TRBD1. This receptor was identified in a woman in her sixties or seventies with active or convalescent COVID-19. Sequencing was done on a sample of peripheral blood. This CDR3 reads CAIKSSGTANSPLHF. The CDR3 region has the DNA TGTGCCATCAAGTCGTCAGGGACAGCTAATTCACCCCTCCACTTT.